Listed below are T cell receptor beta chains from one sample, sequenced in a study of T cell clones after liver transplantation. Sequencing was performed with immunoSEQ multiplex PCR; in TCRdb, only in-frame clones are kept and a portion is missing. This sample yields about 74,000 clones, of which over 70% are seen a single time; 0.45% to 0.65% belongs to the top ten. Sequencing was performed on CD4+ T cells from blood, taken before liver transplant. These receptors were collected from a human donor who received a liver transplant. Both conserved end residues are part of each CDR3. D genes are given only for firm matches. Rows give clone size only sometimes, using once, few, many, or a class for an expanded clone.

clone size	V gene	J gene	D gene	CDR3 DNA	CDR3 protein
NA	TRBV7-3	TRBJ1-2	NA	TGTGCCAGCAGCTCCCCCGGCTATGGCTACACCTTC	CASSSPGYGYTF
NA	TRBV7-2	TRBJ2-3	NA	TGTGCCAGCAGCTTCGGCGGGAGCACAGATACGCAGTATTTT	CASSFGGSTDTQYF
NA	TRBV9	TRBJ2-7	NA	TGTGCCAGCAGCGTAGCGGGAGCGGTTAGGGAGCAGTACTTC	CASSVAGAVREQYF
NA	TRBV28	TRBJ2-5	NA	TGTGCCAGCAGACCCACCGGGGGCGGGGAGACCCAGTACTTC	CASRPTGGGETQYF
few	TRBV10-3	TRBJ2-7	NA	TGTGCCATCAGTGAAATCTGGACGGAGTACGAGCAGTACTTC	CAISEIWTEYEQYF
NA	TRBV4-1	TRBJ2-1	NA	TGCGCCAGCAGCCAAGAACCGGACAGCTCCTACAATGAGCAGTTCTTC	CASSQEPDSSYNEQFF
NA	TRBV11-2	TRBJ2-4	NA	TGTGCCAGCAGCATATGGACGGCAAACATTCAGTACTTC	CASSIWTANIQYF
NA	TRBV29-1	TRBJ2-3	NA	TGCAGCGTTTTCAAAGAGGGGAAAGGTATCACAGATACGCAGTATTTT	CSVFKEGKGITDTQYF
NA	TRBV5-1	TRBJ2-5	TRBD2	TGCGCCAGCAGCTTGGGGACTAGCGGGGAGACCCAGTACTTC	CASSLGTSGETQYF
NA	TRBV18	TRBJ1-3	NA	TGTGCCAGCTCACCAGTGCCGCAACCCTCTGGAAACACCATATATTTT	CASSPVPQPSGNTIYF
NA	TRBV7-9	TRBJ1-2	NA	TGTGCCAGCAGCCACCACCGGGCTAACTATGGCTACACCTTC	CASSHHRANYGYTF
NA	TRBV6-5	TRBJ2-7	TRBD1	TGTGCCAGCAGTTACCCGGACAGGGGGGAATACGAGCAGTACTTC	CASSYPDRGEYEQYF
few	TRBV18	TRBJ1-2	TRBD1	TGTGCCAGCTCTCGGGACAGTAACTATGGCTACACCTTC	CASSRDSNYGYTF
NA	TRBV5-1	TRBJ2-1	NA	TGCGCCAGCAGCTTGGCCCTCCCAGCTCTGAATGAGCAGTTCTTC	CASSLALPALNEQFF
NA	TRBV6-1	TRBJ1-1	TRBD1	TGTGCCAGCAGTGAACTTATCCTGGGACAGGTGGGCACTGAAGCTTTCTTT	CASSELILGQVGTEAFF
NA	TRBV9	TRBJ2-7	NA	TGTGCCAGCAGCGTGGACACCGGAGCCCCCTCCTACGAGCAGTACTTC	CASSVDTGAPSYEQYF
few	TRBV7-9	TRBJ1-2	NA	TGTGCCAGCAGCTTAACGGGGAGTCTGGTCTATGGCTACACCTTC	CASSLTGSLVYGYTF
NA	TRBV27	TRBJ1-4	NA	TGTGCCAGCAGTTGGGGACGGAATGAAAAACTGTTTTTT	CASSWGRNEKLFF
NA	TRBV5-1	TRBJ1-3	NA	TGCGCCAGCAGCTTGCAGGGCGGGGGAAACACCATATATTTT	CASSLQGGGNTIYF
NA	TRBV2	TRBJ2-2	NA	TGTGCCAGCATAAAGGACAGCGAGAACACCGGGGAGCTGTTTTTT	CASIKDSENTGELFF
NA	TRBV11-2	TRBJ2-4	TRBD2	TGTGCCAGCAGCACCGAACTAGCGGGAGTAGGGAACATTCAGTACTTC	CASSTELAGVGNIQYF
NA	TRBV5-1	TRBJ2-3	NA	TGCGCCAGCAGCTTGGACAGGATCCCAGATACGCAGTATTTT	CASSLDRIPDTQYF
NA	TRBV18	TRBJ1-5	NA	TGTGCCAGCTCACCAGGGCAGGGCAATCAGCCCCAGCATTTT	CASSPGQGNQPQHF
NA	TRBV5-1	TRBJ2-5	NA	TGCGCCAGCAGCTTGTTGGGTATCGGGGAGACCCAGTACTTC	CASSLLGIGETQYF
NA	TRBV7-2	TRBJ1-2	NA	TGTGCCAGCAGCTCTTACCGTCCCCTCGGCTACACCTTC	CASSSYRPLGYTF
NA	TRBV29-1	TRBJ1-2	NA	TGCAGCGTTGAAGGATCTAAATCAGGCTATGGCTACACCTTC	CSVEGSKSGYGYTF
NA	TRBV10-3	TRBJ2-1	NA	TGTGCCATCAGTGAGCAGGGGAATGAGCAGTTCTTC	CAISEQGNEQFF
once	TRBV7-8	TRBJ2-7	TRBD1	TGTGCCAGCAGCTTAGGGACAGGGCCCTCCCTCTACTACGAGCAGTACTTC	CASSLGTGPSLYYEQYF
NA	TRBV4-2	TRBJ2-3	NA	TGTGCCAGCAGCCAAGATCTCCTAGCTGGAGATACGCAGTATTTT	CASSQDLLAGDTQYF
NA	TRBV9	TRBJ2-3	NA	TGTGCCAGCAGCGTAGGGGGGGACCGATTCCATACGCAGTATTTT	CASSVGGDRFHTQYF
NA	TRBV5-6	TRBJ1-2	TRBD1	TGTGCCAGCAGCTTCCGGGACAGGGTTGGAGGCTACACCTTC	CASSFRDRVGGYTF
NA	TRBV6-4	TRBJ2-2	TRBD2	TGTGCCAGCAGTGAGAGCGGGAGGCGTACCGGGGAGCTGTTTTTT	CASSESGRRTGELFF
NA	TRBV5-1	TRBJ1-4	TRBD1	TGCGCCAGCAGCTTGGGACAGGGGGATGAAAAACTGTTTTTT	CASSLGQGDEKLFF
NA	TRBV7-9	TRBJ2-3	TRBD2	TGTGCCAGCAGCTTATCTTCGACGGGAGGGACGCAGTATTTT	CASSLSSTGGTQYF
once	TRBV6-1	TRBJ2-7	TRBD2	TGTGCCAGCAGCGTCGGGCTAGCGGGCCCCTACGAGCAGTACTTC	CASSVGLAGPYEQYF
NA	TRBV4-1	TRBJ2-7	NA	TGCGCCAGCAGCCGTTCCATTCAGGGTCCCAACTACGAGCAGTACTTC	CASSRSIQGPNYEQYF
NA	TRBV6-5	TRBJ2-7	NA	TGTGCCAGCAGTTACACGGGCAGGGCTGGCTTCGAGCAGTACTTC	CASSYTGRAGFEQYF
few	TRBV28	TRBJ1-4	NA	TGTGCCAGCAGTTTAGCAGGGACTCATGAAAAACTGTTTTTT	CASSLAGTHEKLFF
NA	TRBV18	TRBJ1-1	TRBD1	TGTGCCAGCTCAGACAGGGGGGACGCTGAAGCTTTCTTT	CASSDRGDAEAFF
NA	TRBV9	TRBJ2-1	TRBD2	TGTGCCAGCAGCGGAAATAGCGGGAGCTCCTACAATGAGCAGTTCTTC	CASSGNSGSSYNEQFF
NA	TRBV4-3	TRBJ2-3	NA	TGCGCCAGCAGCCAAGAGCCACTGACTAGCACAGATACGCAGTATTTT	CASSQEPLTSTDTQYF
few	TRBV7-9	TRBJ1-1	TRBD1	TGTGCCAGCAGCGCACTATGGACAGGGGTTCAAAGAGCTGAAGCTTTCTTT	CASSALWTGVQRAEAFF
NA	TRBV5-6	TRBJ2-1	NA	TGTGCCAGCAGCTCCTTTAGCGGAGTCCTCTACAATGAGCAGTTCTTC	CASSSFSGVLYNEQFF
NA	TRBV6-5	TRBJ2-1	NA	TGTGCCAGCAGTCGAGGGACTTCTCGCCCCAATGAGCAGTTCTTC	CASSRGTSRPNEQFF